A single sample gave rise to the 18 T cell receptor beta chains below, sequenced in a study of cytomegalovirus exposure and HLA in healthy donors (dated by TCRdb to the late 2010s). Library method: the immunoSEQ multiplex PCR assay. For the multiplex PCR, a mixture combining 60 forward primers for TCR Vbeta segments and 13 reverse primers for TCR Jbeta segments was used. Not all clones reach the TCRdb copy of this immuneACCESS table, which keeps in-frame sequences only. Checked studies attribute under half of the gap to unresolved V genes and leave the rest unexplained. In this sample the table shows 100,000 to 150,000 clones, roughly 80% of which occur a single time. Under 3.5% of the sample is in the top ten clones. Sequenced input: PBMCs. These receptors were collected from a woman between 50 and 59 years old in good health and CMV-seronegative.

This clone appeared a single time. The rearrangement uses TRBV28 and TRBJ1-2; D is perhaps TRBD1 (6 bases). The CDR3 consists of 12 residues. V lost 5 bases and J 8 bases, leaving 12 bases between the germline ends. Germline values: CDR1 MDHEN, CDR2 SYDVKM. This CDR3 is CASSDRSGGYTF. Here the CDR3 DNA reads TGTGCCAGCAGTGACAGGTCAGGGGGCTACACCTTC.

The J gene is TRBJ2-5, the V gene TRBV7-6; 7 nucleotides agree with TRBD1. The end of the DNA is better explained by TRBJ2-7, so the J call may be wrong. The CDR3 is made up of 15 amino acids. CDR1 and CDR2 (germline): SGHVS, FNYEAQ. The CDR3 spells CASSSPYSKGAEQYF. CDR3 bases: TGTGCCAGCAGCTCCCCATATTCTAAGGGGGCCGAGCAGTACTTC.

J is TRBJ2-2 and V is TRBV9; D is uncertain. CDR1 is SGDLS and CDR2 is YYNGEE in the germline V gene. CDR3 length: 16 residues. Trimming left V 4 bases short and J 1 base short, with 14 bases between. The CDR3 is CASSPSLKQNTGELFF. CDR3 DNA sequence: TGTGCCAGCAGCCCTAGTTTAAAACAGAACACCGGGGAGCTGTTTTTT.

In this sample, this clone turned up a few times. Written as DNA, the CDR3 is TGTGCCAGCAGCTTCGACATCCGGGACACTACTTACAATGAGCAGTTCTTC. Its protein product is CASSFDIRDTTYNEQFF. The V call is TRBV5-6, the J call TRBJ2-1; D may be TRBD1 (6 bases). Per the germline V gene, CDR1 is SGHDT and CDR2 is YYEEEE. Trimming left V 2 bases short and J 4 bases short, with 19 bases between. The CDR3 sequence is 17 residues long.

The chain is built from TRBV7-2 and TRBJ2-3; 7 bases map to TRBD2. The V gene's germline CDR1 is SGHTA and CDR2 FQGNSA. With 3 bases clipped from V and 1 base from J, the junction kept 4 bases outside the gene matches. This CDR3 contains 15 residues. CDR3 DNA sequence: TGTGCCAGCAGCTTGGATCGGGGGGGCACAGATACGCAGTATTTT. Residues: CASSLDRGGTDTQYF.

The CDR3 is CASSQETANYGYTF. For the CDR3, the DNA is TGCGCCAGCAGCCAAGAGACAGCTAACTATGGCTACACCTTC. This chain links TRBV4-1 with TRBJ1-2; TRBD1 might be the D (5 bases). With 0 bases removed from V and 0 bases from J, the gap between germline ends came to 5 bases. CDR3 length: 14 residues. Germline V gene data show CDR1 as MGHRA and CDR2 as YSYEKL.

Remarks on this clone: Mismatch with germline at one junction end may stem from a read error. Other DNA sequences in the sample encode the same CDR3. The rearrangement links TRBV9 to TRBJ2-4; possible D gene TRBD2, 6 bases. The CDR3 contains 17 residues. The germline V gene has CDR1 SGDLS and CDR2 YYNGEE. The CDR3 sequence is CASSVEAGKLGKNIQYF. DNA of the CDR3: TGTGCCAGTAGCGTAGAGGCGGGAAAGCTGGGCAAAAACATTCAGTACTTC.

The chain uses TRBV6-4 and TRBJ2-3, with TRBD2 matching 7 bases. Trimming took 5 bases from V and 4 from J; bases not matched to a gene: 6. The CDR3 spans 14 residues. Germline lookup yields CDR1 MRHNA and CDR2 SNTAGT. CDR3 nucleotide sequence: TGTGCCAGCAGTCGGGAGGTCTTGGCAGATACGCAGTATTTT. Amino acid sequence: CASSREVLADTQYF.

The chain is built from TRBV11-2 and TRBJ2-1, with TRBD2 identical over 8 bases. The V segment lost 1 base and the J segment 15 bases; nucleotides outside the gene matches: 11. The CDR3 totals 14 residues. Per the germline V gene, CDR1 is SGHAT and CDR2 is FQNNGV. The CDR3 here is CASSLVRAGGIPFF. In DNA form, the CDR3 reads TGTGCCAGCAGCTTAGTCCGTGCGGGAGGCATCCCGTTCTTC.

This clone occurred once. This CDR3 is also generated by other DNA sequences in the sample. This chain connects TRBV5-4 to TRBJ2-1, with 9 bases identical to TRBD1. The V segment lost 4 bases and the J segment 7 bases; nucleotides outside the gene matches: 12. The CDR3 sequence is 16 residues long. Germline V CDR1 and CDR2: SGHNT, YYREEE (reference sequence). In nucleotides, the CDR3 is TGTGCCAGCAGCCGGGCTGGACAGGGGAGCTATAATGAGCAGTTCTTC. Translation: CASSRAGQGSYNEQFF.

This clone was recorded only once. The chain uses TRBV7-8 and TRBJ2-7, with 8 bases aligning to TRBD1. CDR1 is SGHVS, CDR2 FQNEAQ, per germline. Trimming cost V 3 bases and J 2 bases; bases outside gene matches: 9. The CDR3 is 16 amino acids. DNA for the CDR3: TGTGCCAGCAGCTTGACAGGGGCAAATCCGGCCTACGAGCAGTACTTC. It is translated as CASSLTGANPAYEQYF.

The genes are TRBV4-1 and TRBJ2-7; no reliable D call. V dropped 5 bases and J dropped 2 bases, with 13 bases sitting between them. In germline, CDR1 is MGHRA, CDR2 YSYEKL. The CDR3 spans 14 residues. CDR3 region: CASSSTRSTYEQYF. As DNA, the CDR3 is TGCGCCAGCAGCTCCACACGATCAACCTACGAGCAGTACTTC.

The gene calls are TRBV19 and TRBJ2-2; 10 bases are a match to TRBD1. V dropped 5 bases and J dropped 5; count of bases not matched to a gene: 8. The CDR3 length is 16 residues. Germline V gene lookup returns CDR1 LNHDA and CDR2 SQIVND (reference sequence). CDR3 in DNA: TGTGCCAGTAGTCCCCCGGGACAGGGGATAACCGGGGAGCTGTTTTTT. Translating it yields CASSPPGQGITGELFF.

The rearrangement links TRBV14 to TRBJ2-5, with TRBD2 as a possible D gene (7 bases). Trimming shortened V by 2 bases and J by 5 bases, and 9 bases separated the two germline ends. This CDR3 region has 13 residues. The germline V gene has CDR1 SGHDN and CDR2 FVKESK. DNA for the CDR3: TGTGCCAGCAGCCAATGGGGGGGCGAGACCCAGTACTTC. Amino acid sequence: CASSQWGGETQYF.

The rearrangement uses TRBV7-2 and TRBJ2-5; the D gene is possibly TRBD2 (6 bases). The length of the CDR3 is 14 residues. V was clipped by 0 bases and J by 4 bases, with 9 bases between them. Germline V lookup: CDR1 SGHTA, CDR2 FQGNSA. CDR3 sequence: CASSLAALAETQYF. CDR3 nucleotides: TGTGCCAGCAGCTTAGCAGCACTAGCAGAGACCCAGTACTTC.

In this sample, this clone turned up once. The CDR3 loop reads CASSQQRDLGTDTQYF. The CDR3 DNA follows: TGCGCCAGCAGCCAACAACGGGACTTGGGCACAGATACGCAGTATTTT. The chain joins TRBV4-3 to TRBJ2-3; the D gene is possibly TRBD2 (6 bases). CDR3 size: 16 residues. With 2 bases removed from V and 1 base from J, the gap between germline ends came to 13 bases. Germline CDR1 is LGHNA and CDR2 is YSLEER.

V usage is TRBV5-6 and J usage is TRBJ2-7, with TRBD2 as a possible D gene (6 bases). V lost 3 bases, J lost 7 bases, and 20 bases lay in between. CDR1 and CDR2 from the germline V gene are SGHDT and YYEEEE. The CDR3 runs 15 residues. The CDR3 loop reads CASSSRLEPTWEQYF. The CDR3 DNA reads as TGTGCCAGCAGCTCTAGACTAGAACCTACGTGGGAGCAGTACTTC.

The chain uses TRBV4-2 and TRBJ2-1, with 11 positions matching TRBD2. The J segment lost 4 bases and the V segment lost 1 base, leaving 3 bases of the junction unmatched. Germline lookup yields CDR1 LGHNA and CDR2 YNFKEQ. The CDR3 is made up of 16 amino acids. In DNA, the CDR3 is TGTGCCAGCAGCCAAGGAGGGACTAGCGGTTACAATGAGCAGTTCTTC. This encodes CASSQGGTSGYNEQFF.